In its sample, the clone carrying this T cell receptor (beta chain) was seen many times. Its antigen is not known. This sample was included in a study of early T cells in non-severe SARS-CoV-2 infection. On the study more broadly: Bulk RNA from unsorted whole blood was sequenced; chains were unpaired. Study conclusions and caveats: In VDJdb matching, anti-spike CD8 responses were favored while private and CD4 specificities went missing.

The protocol attached unique molecular identifiers to individual cDNA molecules. TCRdb fed the 5' RACE reads into MiXCR, producing one record per CDR3 protein. The sample carries 40,000 to 55,000 distinct CDR3 sequences, less than 15% recorded once. V was shortened by 3 bases and J by 4 bases, with 16 bases between the two germline ends. Germline V gene data show CDR1 as PRHDT and CDR2 as FYEKMQ (reference sequence). There are 15 residues in the CDR3. Sequences were obtained from whole blood. This sequence joins TRBV13 and TRBJ2-7, with D unresolved. This TCR was recovered from an adult who was a healthcare worker with PCR-confirmed SARS-CoV-2 infection or an uninfected control (not recorded which). The CDR3 nucleotides are TGTGCCAGCAGCTTCCGGTTCGCTGTACGATACGAGCAGTACTTC. As protein: CASSFRFAVRYEQYF.